This TCR beta chain was captured in a study of blood T cell repertoires in COVID-19. CDR1 is DFQATT, CDR2 SNEGSKA, per germline (reference sequence). The CDR3 covers 13 residues. Trimming stripped 3 bases from V and 5 bases from J, with 14 bases between. Using immunoSEQ multiplex PCR, the repertoire was profiled, and TCRdb retains in-frame clones only, with some absent. The sample comprises over 250,000 clones, roughly 87% of which are singletons, and approximately 12% rests with the top ten. The genes are TRBV20-1 and TRBJ2-7, with TRBD1 as a possible D gene (5 bases). This receptor was obtained from a human donor in a cohort sampled during active COVID-19. Sequenced input: peripheral blood. The CDR3, as DNA: TGCAGTGCTAGTAACCAGGGTACCGACGAGCAGTACTTC. It encodes CSASNQGTDEQYF.